The 19 T cell receptor beta chains presented below share a single source sample, sequenced in a study of T cells after yellow fever vaccination. Each CDR3 protein is one row after TCRdb ran MiXCR on the 5' RACE reads. The table includes around 60,000 distinct CDR3 sequences, about 5% detected once. The sample in question was PBMCs, either bulk or a sorted T-cell subset (CD4+, CD8+, memory, or dextramer-sorted; not recorded which), obtained on the day of the yellow fever booster vaccination. Receptor source: a man between 18 and 29 years old who received the YFV17D yellow fever vaccine.

The chain carries TRBV6-5 and TRBJ1-5; a weak D match, TRBD1 (6 bases). This CDR3 has 15 amino acids. CDR1 and CDR2 from the germline V gene are MNHEY and SVGAGI. V lost 6 bases and J lost 1, with 13 bases in between. This CDR3 reads CASSSGVGSNQPQHF. CDR3 bases: TGTGCCAGCAGCTCAGGGGTGGGAAGCAATCAGCCCCAGCATTTT.

The table lists this clonotype with many counts. The rearrangement joins TRBV5-1 to TRBJ2-7; D could derive from TRBD1 or TRBD2 (5 bases each). The CDR3 is 13 amino acids. Deletions cut 2 bases from V and 5 bases from J, with 11 bases between. The germline V gene encodes CDR1 SGHRS and CDR2 YFSETQ. The CDR3 DNA is TGCGCCAGCAGCTTAGCAGGGAGCCACGAGCAGTACTTC. This gives the protein CASSLAGSHEQYF.

This clonotype was counted ten times or more. The CDR3, as DNA: TGTGCCAGCGGCCGACGACCCTACAATGAGCAGTTCTTC. Translated: CASGRRPYNEQFF. The V and J genes are TRBV27 and TRBJ2-1; D is ambiguous. The CDR3 covers 13 residues. The germline V and J ends were trimmed by 8 bases and 2 bases, with 10 bases remaining between them. The germline CDR1 and CDR2 sequences are MNHEY and SMNVEV (reference sequence).

There are many counts of this clonotype. The chain carries TRBV7-9 and TRBJ1-3, with TRBD1 as a possible D gene (6 bases). Germline V lookup: CDR1 SEHNR, CDR2 FQNEAQ (reference sequence). Trimming pared 2 bases from V and 0 bases from J, leaving 17 bases between. This CDR3 has 18 amino acids. As DNA, the CDR3 is TGTGCCAGCAGCTTATTAGGGGCGAGACAGGCCTCTGGAAACACCATATATTTT. The encoded protein is CASSLLGARQASGNTIYF. Drawing the rest from reference TRBV7-9 and TRBJ1-3, the complete variable domain is DTGVSQNPRHKITKRGQNVTFRCDPISEHNRLYWYRQTLGQGPEFLTYFQNEAQLEKSRLLSDRFSAERPKGSFSTLEIQRTEQGDSAMYLCASSLLGARQASGNTIYFGEGSWLTVV.

The table lists this clonotype with many counts. This chain joins TRBV7-3 and TRBJ2-3, with TRBD1 matching 10 bases. After removal of 5 bases from V and 1 base from J, the junction contained 3 bases not matched to a gene. Germline V gene sequence: CDR1 SGHTA, CDR2 FQGTGA. The CDR3 contains 15 residues. CDR3 region: CASSLTGGGTDTQYF. CDR3 nucleotides: TGTGCCAGCAGCCTGACAGGGGGCGGCACAGATACGCAGTATTTT.

Only a few counts were recorded for this clonotype. The rearrangement joins TRBV4-1 to TRBJ2-3; D remains unclear. V was trimmed by 1 base and J by 2 bases, leaving 16 bases between them. CDR3 length: 17 amino acids. Germline values: CDR1 MGHRA, CDR2 YSYEKL. CDR3 amino acids: CASSQAASLRVTDTQYF. CDR3 nucleotides: TGCGCCAGCAGCCAAGCGGCTAGTTTAAGGGTCACAGATACGCAGTATTTT.

This clonotype was recorded a few times. The CDR3 reads CASSQVTQGRANEKLFF. The CDR3 nucleotides read TGTGCCAGCAGCCAAGTAACTCAGGGAAGAGCTAATGAAAAACTGTTTTTT. This sequence joins TRBV4-2 and TRBJ1-4; TRBD1 is a possible D gene (5 bases). CDR1 LGHNA and CDR2 YNFKEQ come from the germline V gene. V lost 1 base and J lost 3, with 15 bases in between. The CDR3 runs 17 residues.

This clonotype was counted ten times or more. The chain has TRBV6-6 and TRBJ2-2; TRBD2 aligns across 7 bases. V shed 7 bases and J 1 base; nucleotides not matched to a gene: 9. The CDR3 consists of 16 residues. Germline V gives CDR1 MNHNY, CDR2 SVGAGI (reference sequence). CDR3 coding DNA: TGTGCCAGCACCAGCCGGAGGACTAGGAACACCGGGGAGCTGTTTTTT. Its translation: CASTSRRTRNTGELFF.

The genes are TRBV20-1 and TRBJ1-2, with D tentatively TRBD1 (5 bases). The germline V gene encodes CDR1 DFQATT and CDR2 SNEGSKA (reference sequence). The CDR3 contains 14 residues. With 6 bases removed from V and 4 bases from J, the gap between germline ends came to 18 bases. In DNA, the CDR3 is TGCAGTGCCCCTGCCCCGACAGTAACCTATGGCTACACCTTC. It codes for CSAPAPTVTYGYTF.

The chain recombines TRBV4-2 with TRBJ1-6, with 11 positions matching TRBD1. V lost 4 bases and J lost 9; bases outside the gene matches: 2. This CDR3 is built from 14 residues. Germline-derived CDR1 and CDR2 are LGHNA and YNFKEQ. The CDR3 nucleotides are TGTGCCAGCAGCCGAGGGACAGGGGGTTCACCCCTCCACTTT. It codes for CASSRGTGGSPLHF.

This chain joins TRBV7-2 and TRBJ2-7, with unresolved D. Trimming removed 3 bases from V and 0 bases from J, with 9 bases in between. The CDR3 length is 14 residues. Germline V gene sequence: CDR1 SGHTA, CDR2 FQGNSA. CDR3 residues: CASSFSQSSYEQYV. The CDR3 DNA follows: TGTGCCAGCAGCTTCTCCCAAAGCTCCTACGAGCAGTACGTC.

The CDR3 DNA reads TGCGCCAGCAGCTCACAGGGCACAGATACGCAGTATTTT. Translated: CASSSQGTDTQYF. The chain employs TRBV4-3 and TRBJ2-3, with D possibly TRBD1 on 5 matching bases. V was pared by 5 bases and J by 1 base, with 7 bases between. The CDR3 has 13 amino acids. Per the germline V gene, CDR1 is LGHNA and CDR2 is YSLEER.

The chain uses TRBV6-2 or TRBV6-3 and TRBJ1-1, with no clear D. This CDR3 spans 15 amino acids. The germline gives CDR1 MNHEY, CDR2 SVGEGT. Trimming cost V 6 bases and J 6 bases, with 20 bases left between them. CDR3 nucleotide sequence: TGTGCCAGCAGAACCCCCCGAACAGCCGAGGCTGAAGCTTTCTTT. Translation: CASRTPRTAEAEAFF.

This clonotype was recorded many times. The V and J genes are TRBV4-1 and TRBJ2-5, with D unresolved. This CDR3 spans 14 amino acids. V lost 4 bases, J lost 1 base, and 10 bases lay in between. CDR1 and CDR2 (germline): MGHRA, YSYEKL. The CDR3 bases are TGCGCCAGCAGCCCCCTAGTGGGCCAAGAGACCCAGTACTTC. This sequence encodes CASSPLVGQETQYF.

The chain couples TRBV7-2 to TRBJ2-7; 9 bases match TRBD1. The CDR3 covers 15 residues. From germline, CDR1 is SGHTA and CDR2 FQGNSA. V was pared by 2 bases and J by 3 bases, with 5 bases of the junction left unmatched. The CDR3: CASSLSGQGFYEQYV. The CDR3 DNA is TGTGCCAGCAGCTTATCGGGACAGGGATTCTACGAGCAGTACGTC.

This clonotype came up many times. This chain connects TRBV11-2 to TRBJ1-2; 7 bases match TRBD1. Trimming removed 5 bases from V and 7 bases from J; junction bases left unmatched: 13. CDR1 is SGHAT, CDR2 FQNNGV, per germline. The CDR3 is 15 residues long. The CDR3 reads CASSPTGQRGRGYTF. The CDR3 bases are TGTGCCAGCAGCCCGACGGGACAGAGGGGACGTGGCTACACCTTC.

This clonotype was observed many times. The rearrangement uses TRBV7-2 and TRBJ2-1, with 8 bases identical to TRBD2. Germline loops: CDR1 SGHTA, CDR2 FQGNSA. This CDR3 region has 17 residues. Unmatched junction bases numbered 8, after V lost 1 base and J lost 3 bases. CDR3 coding DNA: TGTGCCAGCAGCTTAGTTGGTACGAGCGGGGGCTACAATGAGCAGTTCTTC. Translated, it gives CASSLVGTSGGYNEQFF.

The sample holds a few counts of this clonotype. The V and J genes are TRBV29-1 and TRBJ1-1; perhaps TRBD1 as D (6 bases). V lost 6 bases and J lost 5, with 16 bases in between. CDR1 is SQVTM, CDR2 ANQGSEA, per germline. The CDR3 is 13 amino acids. The CDR3 sequence: CSVGGGFGTEAFF. In nucleotides, the CDR3 is TGCAGCGTCGGGGGGGGCTTTGGGACTGAAGCTTTCTTT.

This clonotype was picked up many times. The V and J genes are TRBV12-3 or TRBV12-4 and TRBJ1-5, with D unresolved. The ends were cut back, 0 bases at V and 7 bases at J, with 4 bases in the middle. The CDR3 runs to 12 residues. CDR3 bases: TGTGCCAGCAGTTTAGCGGGACAGCCCCAGCATTTT. Protein product: CASSLAGQPQHF.